This passage covers 16 T cell receptor beta chains from one sample sequenced in a study of T cell repertoires in cytomegalovirus infection. Their target antigens are unknown. TCRdb re-analysed the reads in MiXCR, keeping a single row per CDR3 protein. The table has under 500,000 distinct CDR3 sequences, under 55% seen once; the top ten hold 43%. Sample: cultured PBMCs, taken from culture after CMV antigen stimulation. Receptors were obtained from a human donor in good health (CMV status not recorded). Some clones in this sample may be carry-over from other donors' samples.

As to this clonotype: One end of the junction varies from germline; a read error may be responsible. The rearrangement links TRBV20-1 to TRBJ2-7, with 7 bases lining up with TRBD1. The CDR3 is 11 residues long. Germline CDR1 and CDR2: DFQATT and SNEGSKA (reference sequence). This CDR3 reads CSAPRGQSLVF. The CDR3 nucleotides are TGCAGTGCCCCCCGGGGACAGTCCCTCGTCTTC.

The rearrangement joins TRBV4-3 to TRBJ2-1; TRBD2 matches at 7 bases. CDR3 size: 17 residues. V shed 1 base, J shed 9 bases, and the junction held 15 bases outside the gene matches. Germline CDR1 reads LGHNA; CDR2 reads YSLEER. CDR3 DNA sequence: TGCGCCAGCAGCCAAGGTCTCGGGAGCGGGATACCCCTTGAGCAGTTCTTC. Translation gives CASSQGLGSGIPLEQFF.

The chain joins TRBV19 to TRBJ2-1; D ambiguous. V was clipped by 3 bases and J by 3 bases, with 6 bases between them. The V gene's germline CDR1 is LNHDA and CDR2 SQIVND (reference sequence). The CDR3 loop spans 13 amino acids. The CDR3 here is CASSINDYNEQFF. In DNA form, the CDR3 reads TGTGCCAGTAGTATTAACGACTACAATGAGCAGTTCTTC.

The table lists this clonotype with a few counts. This rearrangement joins TRBV7-9 to TRBJ2-2, with D perhaps TRBD2 (5 bases). The CDR3 consists of 13 residues. Germline V gene sequence: CDR1 SEHNR, CDR2 FQNEAQ (reference sequence). Trimming cost V 11 bases and J 3 bases, with 13 bases left between them. This CDR3 reads CAPFEGDTGELFF. CDR3 nucleotides: TGTGCCCCCTTCGAGGGAGACACCGGGGAGCTGTTTTTT. The variable domain in full, with the rest retrieved from reference TRBV7-9 and TRBJ2-2, is DTGVSQNPRHKITKRGQNVTFRCDPISEHNRLYWYRQTLGQGPEFLTYFQNEAQLEKSRLLSDRFSAERPKGSFSTLEIQRTEQGDSAMYLCAPFEGDTGELFFGEGSRLTVL.

The rearrangement uses TRBV7-7 and TRBJ2-1; D remains unclear. The CDR3 runs 15 residues. The germline CDR1 and CDR2 sequences are SSHAT and FNYEAQ (reference sequence). Trimming took 5 bases from V and 0 from J, leaving 11 bases between them. CDR3 amino acids: CASSPMTSSYNEQFF. The CDR3, as DNA: TGTGCCAGCAGCCCTATGACAAGCTCCTACAATGAGCAGTTCTTC.

V is TRBV6-1 and J is TRBJ2-3, with D unclear. Trimming removed 4 bases at V and 0 bases at J, with 5 bases between. Germline CDR1 is MNHNS and CDR2 is SASEGT. The CDR3 consists of 13 residues. This CDR3 reads CASSVDSTDTQYF. The CDR3 nucleotides read TGTGCCAGCAGTGTAGATAGCACAGATACGCAGTATTTT.

This chain links TRBV7-6 with TRBJ1-4; 7 bases are shared with TRBD1. Per the germline V gene, CDR1 is SGHVS and CDR2 is FNYEAQ. V lost 5 bases to trimming and J lost 8 bases; unmatched junction nucleotides: 14. This CDR3 region has 16 residues. The CDR3 DNA sequence: TGTGCCAGCAGCCCAAGGGGGCAGCCCTTAGGGGAAAAACTGTTTTTT. Translating it yields CASSPRGQPLGEKLFF.

This chain joins TRBV7-2 and TRBJ1-5; a weak D match, TRBD1 (6 bases). Trimming took off 5 bases at V and 8 bases at J, with 13 bases between the two ends. The CDR3 spans 13 residues. Per germline, CDR1 SGHTA and CDR2 FQGNSA. The CDR3 coding sequence is TGTGCCAGCAGCAGGGCCAGGGGTGAGCCCCAGCATTTT. Its protein product is CASSRARGEPQHF.

V and J are TRBV24-1 and TRBJ2-3, with 10 bases that match TRBD1. The V gene end was trimmed by 3 bases and the J gene end by 3 bases; junction bases not matched to a gene: 5. CDR3 length equals 16 residues. Germline CDR1 and CDR2: KGHDR and SFDVKD. CDR3 protein: CATSDTPGQGTDTQYF. CDR3 nucleotides: TGTGCCACCAGTGATACCCCGGGACAGGGGACAGATACGCAGTATTTT.

This clonotype has more than one count but fewer than ten. The rearrangement joins TRBV2 to TRBJ2-4, with no clear D. The germline V gene has CDR1 SNHLY and CDR2 FYNNEI. This CDR3 region has 17 residues. Trimming removed 0 bases at V and 3 bases at J, with 15 bases between. CDR3 protein: CASSEALIYLGKNIQYF. The CDR3 nucleotides are TGTGCCAGCAGTGAAGCGCTTATCTATCTAGGCAAAAACATTCAGTACTTC.

This clonotype came up many times. The chain employs TRBV7-2 and TRBJ2-5; tentatively, D is TRBD2 (6 bases). The CDR3 sequence is 13 residues long. Trimming stripped 5 bases from V and 5 bases from J, with 12 bases between. The germline CDR1 and CDR2 sequences are SGHTA and FQGNSA. CDR3 protein: CASSRGREETQYF. In DNA, the CDR3 is TGTGCCAGCAGCCGGGGCCGGGAGGAGACCCAGTACTTC.

This sequence joins TRBV7-8 and TRBJ2-7; D assignment may be TRBD1 or TRBD2 (6 bases each). Trimming pared 5 bases from V and 12 bases from J, leaving 29 bases between. There are 16 residues in the CDR3. Germline V gives CDR1 SGHVS, CDR2 FQNEAQ. The CDR3 loop reads CASSPEGGGTSRGVYF. The CDR3 nucleotides read TGTGCCAGCAGCCCCGAGGGTGGGGGGACCTCGAGGGGGGTGTACTTC. Combining the CDR3 with reference TRBV7-8 and TRBJ2-7 gives the whole variable domain GAGVSQSPRYKVAKRGQDVALRCDPISGHVSLFWYQQALGQGPEFLTYFQNEAQLDKSGLPSDRFFAERPEGSVSTLKIQRTQQEDSAVYLCASSPEGGGTSRGVYFGPGTRLTVT.

This clonotype has a handful of counts. The chain employs TRBV7-2 and TRBJ1-5; D is possibly TRBD1 (5 bases). The ends were cut back, 2 bases at V and 7 bases at J, with 12 bases in the middle. This CDR3 has 14 residues. Germline CDR1 and CDR2: SGHTA and FQGNSA. DNA for the CDR3: TGTGCCAGCAGCTTATACGGGGGGGAGCAGCCCCAGCATTTT. This codes for CASSLYGGEQPQHF. The whole variable domain, remainder taken from reference TRBV7-2 and TRBJ1-5, is GAGVSQSPSNKVTEKGKDVELRCDPISGHTALYWYRQSLGQGLEFLIYFQGNSAPDKSGLPSDRFSAERTGGSVSTLTIQRTQQEDSAVYLCASSLYGGEQPQHFGDGTRLSIL.

This clonotype has a handful of counts. The chain links TRBV20-1 to TRBJ2-7, with 10 nucleotides matching TRBD2. J lost 7 bases, V lost 3 bases, and 3 bases had no gene match. The CDR3 is 12 residues long. Per germline, CDR1 DFQATT and CDR2 SNEGSKA (reference sequence). The CDR3 protein is CSARASGSEQYF. CDR3 nucleotide sequence: TGCAGTGCTAGGGCTAGCGGGAGTGAGCAGTACTTC.

The CDR3 coding sequence is TGTGCCAGCAGCCCCGCGGGACAGGTGTTCTATGGCTACACCTTC. Its translation is CASSPAGQVFYGYTF. V gene TRBV7-9 combines with J gene TRBJ1-2; TRBD1 matches 8 bases. V gave up 5 bases and J gave up 4 bases; unmatched junction bases: 9. CDR3 length: 15 amino acids. Germline V gene sequence: CDR1 SEHNR, CDR2 FQNEAQ (reference sequence).

The V gene is TRBV7-2, the J gene TRBJ2-2; weak D call: TRBD2 (6 bases). The CDR3 is 14 residues long. Germline V gene data show CDR1 as SGHTA and CDR2 as FQGNSA. Trimming took off 5 bases at V and 6 bases at J, with 13 bases between the two ends. The CDR3 region is CASSRRLESGELFF. CDR3 DNA sequence: TGTGCCAGCAGCCGAAGACTAGAGTCCGGGGAGCTGTTTTTT.